This T cell receptor (beta chain) was identified during a study of T cells in Graves' hyperthyroidism and ophthalmopathy. The blood specimen was taken at initial hyperthyroidism diagnosis, before any ophthalmopathy symptoms. Germline CDR1 and CDR2: LNHNV and YYDKDF (reference sequence). This CDR3 has 13 residues. Trimming took off 0 bases at V and 8 bases at J, with 11 bases between the two ends. Amplification of TCR beta CDR3 regions used RNA as the template. The HTBI primer set served for first-round RT-PCR of the TCR CDR3. MiXCR, run by TCRdb on the multiplex PCR reads, gives a single entry per CDR3 protein. The table has some 270,000 distinct CDR3 sequences, about 14% seen once. There are many counts of this clonotype.

The receptor's source is a woman aged 25 to 45 with Graves' hyperthyroidism that later progressed to Graves' ophthalmopathy. Sequencing was carried out using blood. The V gene is TRBV15, the J gene TRBJ2-7; no clear D. CDR3 nucleotide sequence: TGTGCCACCAGCAGAGAAAGTGGAATACAGCAGTACTTC. Protein: CATSRESGIQQYF.